The 9 T cell receptor beta chains below all came from one sample that was sequenced in a study of PD-L1 blockade in urothelial cancer. This table comes from immunoSEQ multiplex PCR, and its TCRdb copy is limited to in-frame clones, with some not included. The sample contains some 65,000 clones, about 76% of which appear only once. Indicated time point: pretreatment peripheral blood. Specimen: PBMCs, collected around atezolizumab (anti-PD-L1) treatment. Source of these receptors: a man between 65 and 80 years old with urothelial cancer.

The table lists this clone with a count of one. The chain links TRBV2 to TRBJ2-1, with D unresolved. Germline loops: CDR1 SNHLY, CDR2 FYNNEI. V was trimmed by 4 bases and J by 10 bases, leaving 11 bases between them. The CDR3 has 12 residues. The DNA for the CDR3 is TGTGCCAGCAGTGTATCTATCCGGGAGCAGTTCTTC. Its protein is CASSVSIREQFF.

J is TRBJ2-1 and V is TRBV7-2, with 14 nucleotides matching TRBD2. Looked up from germline, CDR1 is SGHTA and CDR2 is FQGNSA. V gave up 0 bases and J gave up 4 bases; unmatched junction bases: 2. This CDR3 is built from 17 residues. The DNA for the CDR3 is TGTGCCAGCAGCTTAGCCGGGACTAGCGGGAGTTACAATGAGCAGTTCTTC. It encodes CASSLAGTSGSYNEQFF.

The sample holds a few counts of this clone. The genes are TRBV4-1 and TRBJ2-1; 13 positions agree with TRBD2. CDR3 length: 15 residues. Trimming cost V 4 bases and J 9 bases; bases outside gene matches: 6. Germline CDR1 reads MGHRA; CDR2 reads YSYEKL. The CDR3 spells CASSRGLAGAAEQFF. The CDR3 DNA reads TGCGCCAGCAGCCGTGGACTAGCGGGAGCAGCTGAGCAGTTCTTC.

The gene calls are TRBV18 and TRBJ2-5; possible D gene TRBD1, 7 bases. This CDR3 region has 14 residues. The V end lost 2 bases, the J end lost 5 bases, and 12 bases lay between the germline ends. The germline CDR1 and CDR2 sequences are KGHSH and LQKENI. The DNA for the CDR3 is TGTGCCAGCTCACCAGGAGGGGGCGGGGAGACCCAGTACTTC. Residues: CASSPGGGGETQYF. The full variable domain, in which reference TRBV18 and TRBJ2-5 provide the parts outside the CDR3, is NAGVMQNPRHLVRRRGQEARLRCSPMKGHSHVYWYRQLPEEGLKFMVYLQKENIIDESGMPKERFSAEFPKEGPSILRIQQVVRGDSAAYFCASSPGGGGETQYFGPGTRLLVL.

The V gene is TRBV5-1, the J gene TRBJ2-1; D is perhaps TRBD2 (5 bases). Germline-derived CDR1 and CDR2 are SGHRS and YFSETQ. The CDR3 covers 15 residues. V dropped 1 base and J dropped 6 bases, with 14 bases sitting between them. This CDR3 is CASSLSLAPLNEQFF. The CDR3 nucleotides read TGCGCCAGCAGCTTGTCGCTAGCCCCGCTCAATGAGCAGTTCTTC.

The V and J genes are TRBV7-9 and TRBJ2-7; D may be TRBD1 (6 bases). This CDR3 has 16 amino acids. Germline values: CDR1 SEHNR, CDR2 FQNEAQ (reference sequence). V lost 1 base and J 2 bases, leaving 15 bases between the germline ends. In nucleotides, the CDR3 is TGTGCCAGCAGCTTAGTTAGGCCAGGGACAACCTACGAGCAGTACTTC. Its protein is CASSLVRPGTTYEQYF.

The V gene is TRBV7-3, the J gene TRBJ2-2; TRBD2 might be the D (6 bases). The CDR3 has 13 residues. Germline assignment: CDR1 SGHTA and CDR2 FQGTGA. Trimming left V 2 bases short and J 7 bases short, with 8 bases between. CDR3 sequence (DNA): TGTGCCAGCAGCTTACAAGCGGGCGGGGAGCTGTTTTTT. Protein product: CASSLQAGGELFF.

V and J are TRBV27 and TRBJ2-5, with 8 bases that match TRBD2. Germline lookup yields CDR1 MNHEY and CDR2 SMNVEV (reference sequence). Trimming took 5 bases from V and 5 from J; bases not matched to a gene: 1. The CDR3 length is 12 residues. For the CDR3, the DNA is TGTGCCAGCAGTCGCGGGGGGGAGACCCAGTACTTC. Amino acids: CASSRGGETQYF.

This rearrangement joins TRBV2 to TRBJ2-2; TRBD1 matches at 7 bases. V trimming: 6 bases; J trimming: 8 bases; junction bases outside the gene matches: 6. The CDR3 totals 13 residues. Germline V gene data show CDR1 as SNHLY and CDR2 as FYNNEI. For the CDR3, the DNA is TGTGCCAGCAGGGGGGACAGTACGGGGGAGCTGTTTTTT. It encodes CASRGDSTGELFF.